This is a list of T cell receptor beta chains from one sample in a study of cytomegalovirus exposure and HLA in healthy donors. Clones were sequenced by immunoSEQ multiplex PCR, and TCRdb holds only the in-frame ones, with some missing. There are about 95,000 clones in the sample; 81% occur only once, and approximately 3.9% lies in the top ten. Sequencing input: PBMCs. Source of these receptors: a woman aged 70 to 79 in good health and CMV-seropositive. Both conserved end residues are part of each CDR3. The order of the fields is J gene, clone size, V gene, D gene, CDR3 DNA, CDR3 protein. A D gene is named only where the DNA matches it firmly. Clone size is shown for a subset of rows, as once, few, many or a class of expanded clone.

TRBJ2-5	-	TRBV9	TRBD1	TGTGCCAGCAGCGTAGGAAACAGGGGAGAGACCCAGTACTTC	CASSVGNRGETQYF
TRBJ1-3	few	TRBV19	TRBD1	TGTGCCACCGAACAGGGGGCACGAAACACCATATATTTT	CATEQGARNTIYF
TRBJ2-7	-	TRBV28	-	TGTGCCAGCAGTTTAGGTCAGTCATACCAAACCTACGAGCAGTACTTC	CASSLGQSYQTYEQYF
TRBJ1-2	-	TRBV14	TRBD1	TGTGCCAGCAGCCGGGGACAGGGGACCTACTACACCTTC	CASSRGQGTYYTF
TRBJ2-1	-	TRBV4-1	-	TGCGCCAGCAGCCAAGTTATTTCAAGGAGCAGCGGGTTCCTAATGAGGTTCTTC	CASSQVISRSSGFLMRFF
TRBJ2-1	-	TRBV18	TRBD1	TGTGCCAGCTCACCACCGAACAGGGGATACAATGAGCAGTTCTTC	CASSPPNRGYNEQFF
TRBJ2-5	-	TRBV7-8	-	TGTGCCAGCAGCTGGGGAGGAGCTCAAGAGACCCAGTACTTC	CASSWGGAQETQYF
TRBJ2-1	-	TRBV7-2	TRBD1	TGTGCCAGCAGCGACCGGGACAGAAACAATGAGCAGTTCTTC	CASSDRDRNNEQFF
TRBJ2-5	-	TRBV29-1	TRBD1	TGCAGCGTCCAGGGGGCGGGGGAGACCCAGTACTTC	CSVQGAGETQYF
TRBJ2-7	-	TRBV7-2	TRBD2	TGTGCCAGCAGCTGGCTAGCGGGTAGCTCCTACGAGCAGTACTTC	CASSWLAGSSYEQYF
TRBJ1-2	-	TRBV6-5	TRBD1	TGTGCCAGCAGTTACGCGGGACAGACCCTCTATGGCTACACCTTC	CASSYAGQTLYGYTF
TRBJ1-2	-	TRBV18	TRBD1	TGTGCCAGCTCACCTATCCAAGGACAGGAGGGGAATGGCTACACCTTC	CASSPIQGQEGNGYTF
TRBJ2-1	-	TRBV19	-	TGTGCCAGTAGTATAGAGGGCAGCTACAATGAGCAGTTCTTC	CASSIEGSYNEQFF
TRBJ2-3	-	TRBV9	TRBD2	TGTGCCAGCAGCGTAGCGACTAGCGGGAGGGCCGGTTGGACAGATACGCAGTATTTT	CASSVATSGRAGWTDTQYF
TRBJ1-2	-	TRBV30	-	TGTGCCTGGAGTGTGACACCAAATAACTATGGCTACACCTTC	CAWSVTPNNYGYTF
TRBJ2-7	-	TRBV29-1	TRBD2	TGCAGCCGGACTAGCCTTTCCTACGAGCAGTACTTC	CSRTSLSYEQYF
TRBJ2-7	once	TRBV6-5	-	TGTGCCAGCAGTTCGGGCAGCCGGGGGTACGAGCAGTACTTC	CASSSGSRGYEQYF
TRBJ2-1	-	TRBV6-6	TRBD2	TGTGCCAGCAGTAAAACTAGCGGGAGCTATGAGCAGTTCTTC	CASSKTSGSYEQFF
TRBJ1-2	-	TRBV14	-	TGTGCCAGCAGCCAACAGGCTTACTATGGCTACACCTTC	CASSQQAYYGYTF
TRBJ2-1	-	TRBV11-1	TRBD2	TGTGCCAGCAGCTTAGGACTAGCGGGGTACAATGAGCAGTTCTTC	CASSLGLAGYNEQFF
TRBJ2-3	once	TRBV7-2	-	TGTGCCAGCAGCTTACGTAGGAGGGGGCCGGGCACAGATACGCAGTATTTT	CASSLRRRGPGTDTQYF
TRBJ2-3	-	TRBV18	-	TGTGCCAGCTCATGGCAGGGTACTACAGATACGCAGTATTTT	CASSWQGTTDTQYF
TRBJ1-2	-	TRBV7-9	TRBD1	TGTGCCAGCAGCTCCATGGACAGGGCTAACTATGGCTACACCTTC	CASSSMDRANYGYTF
TRBJ2-1	-	TRBV28	-	TGTGCCAGCAGTTTTACAGGCTACAATGAGCAGTTCTTC	CASSFTGYNEQFF
TRBJ2-1	-	TRBV4-1	-	TGCGCCAGCAGCCACGGTTACAATGAGCAGTTCTTC	CASSHGYNEQFF
TRBJ1-2	few	TRBV5-6	-	TGTGCCAGCAGCTTGATCCGGGGGAGCCCTTCTAACTATGGCTACACCTTC	CASSLIRGSPSNYGYTF
TRBJ2-1	-	TRBV18	-	TGTGCCAGCTCGCACAGGGCCTACAATGAGCAGTTCTTC	CASSHRAYNEQFF
TRBJ2-7	few	TRBV9	TRBD1	TGTGCCAGCAGCGTATCCGGGACAGCCCCCTACGAGCAGTACTTC	CASSVSGTAPYEQYF
TRBJ2-1	-	TRBV4-3	TRBD2	TGCGCCAGCAGCCTCGGGACTAGCTGGAACAATGAGCAGTTCTTC	CASSLGTSWNNEQFF
TRBJ1-3	-	TRBV29-1	-	TGCAGCGTTGAAGGGACAGACTCTGGAAACACCATATATTTT	CSVEGTDSGNTIYF
TRBJ2-7	-	TRBV5-4	TRBD2	TGTGCCAGCAGCCTGGGACTAGGCGACGAGCAGTACTTC	CASSLGLGDEQYF
TRBJ2-3	-	TRBV18	TRBD1	TGTGCCAGCTCCAGGGGACAGACCTTGGATACGCAGTATTTT	CASSRGQTLDTQYF
TRBJ2-1	-	TRBV2	TRBD1	TGTGCCAGCACCGGCCCCCCGGGACAGGGCCAGTTCTTC	CASTGPPGQGQFF
TRBJ1-5	-	TRBV19	-	TGTGCCAGTAGTCCGCAGGCCGATAGCAATCAGCCCCAGCATTTT	CASSPQADSNQPQHF
TRBJ2-7	-	TRBV28	-	TGTGCCAGCAGGGACACCCTCGCTGAGCAGTACTTC	CASRDTLAEQYF
TRBJ1-2	-	TRBV5-1	TRBD1	TGCGCCAGCAGCTCCGACAGGGGGCTTAACTATGGCTACACCTTC	CASSSDRGLNYGYTF
TRBJ2-7	-	TRBV6-5	-	TGTGCCAGCAGTTCCTGGGACAAAAAATCCTACGAGCAGTACTTC	CASSSWDKKSYEQYF
TRBJ2-7	once	TRBV6-5	TRBD1	TGTGCCAGCAGTCGACAGGGCCCCCCCTACGAGCAGTACTTC	CASSRQGPPYEQYF
TRBJ2-7	-	TRBV14	TRBD2	TGTGCCAGCAGCCAAGAGTCGAGCGGGAGCCACGAGCAGTACTTC	CASSQESSGSHEQYF
TRBJ1-4	-	TRBV25-1	-	TGTGCCTGCGGTTGGAATAATGAAAAACTGTTTTTT	CACGWNNEKLFF
TRBJ2-1	-	TRBV7-8	TRBD1	TGTGCCAGCAGTCCAGGGACAGGGGTGCTTGTGAATGAGCAGTTCTTC	CASSPGTGVLVNEQFF
TRBJ2-5	-	TRBV6-1	-	TGTGCCAGCAGTGAAGCGCTAGGCAGTCAAGAGACCCAGTACTTC	CASSEALGSQETQYF
TRBJ2-7	-	TRBV28	TRBD2	TGTGCCAGCTTCGGGACTAGCGGATCCTACGAGCAGTACTTC	CASFGTSGSYEQYF
TRBJ2-1	few	TRBV5-1	-	TGCGCCAGCAGCTTCGCAGACTACAATGAGCAGTTCTTC	CASSFADYNEQFF
TRBJ1-1	few	TRBV6-1	-	TGTGCCAGCAGTCAACAAACGTACACTGAAGCTTTCTTT	CASSQQTYTEAFF
TRBJ1-2	once	TRBV7-9	-	TGTTCCAGCAGCTTGAGGGAGGATGGCTACACCTTC	CSSSLREDGYTF
TRBJ2-5	-	TRBV7-3	TRBD2	TGTGCCAGCAGCTTAGGTAGCGGGCCGCAAGAGACCCAGTACTTC	CASSLGSGPQETQYF
TRBJ2-2	-	TRBV5-1	TRBD2	TGCGCCAGCAGCGAAAGCGGGATTGACACCGGGGAGCTGTTTTTT	CASSESGIDTGELFF
TRBJ2-5	once	TRBV29-1	TRBD1	TGCAGCGTTGAAACTTCGATTAAACGGGAGGGACAGGGGATTATCCAAGAGACCCAGTACTTC	CSVETSIKREGQGIIQETQYF
TRBJ2-7	-	TRBV18	-	TGTGCCAGCTCACCGATGGGGGGTGTGACCTACGAGCAGTACTTC	CASSPMGGVTYEQYF
TRBJ2-7	-	TRBV11-2	-	TGTGCCAGCAGCGCGGCCCTCGGGTCCGAGCAGTACTTC	CASSAALGSEQYF
TRBJ1-1	-	TRBV29-1	-	TGCAGCGTTCATGGCTACACTGAAGCTTTCTTT	CSVHGYTEAFF
TRBJ2-7	-	TRBV5-1	-	TGCGCCAGCAGCTCCTATAGCTCCTACGAGCAGTACTTC	CASSSYSSYEQYF